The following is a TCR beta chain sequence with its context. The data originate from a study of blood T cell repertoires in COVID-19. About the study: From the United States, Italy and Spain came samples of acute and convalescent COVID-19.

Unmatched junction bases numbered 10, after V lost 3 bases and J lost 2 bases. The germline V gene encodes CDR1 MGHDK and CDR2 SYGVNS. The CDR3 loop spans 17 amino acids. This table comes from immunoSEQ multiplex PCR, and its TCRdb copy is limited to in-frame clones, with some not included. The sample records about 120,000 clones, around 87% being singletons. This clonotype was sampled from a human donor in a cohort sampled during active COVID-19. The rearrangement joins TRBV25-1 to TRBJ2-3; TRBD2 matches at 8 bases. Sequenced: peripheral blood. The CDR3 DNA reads TGTGCCAGCAGTGAGGGGTGGGGCGGGAGGCCCACAGATACGCAGTATTTT. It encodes CASSEGWGGRPTDTQYF.